One sample yielded the 2 T cell receptor beta chains listed below, sequenced in a study of blood T cell repertoires in COVID-19 (dated by TCRdb to the early 2020s). The protocol used for the library was the immunoSEQ multiplex PCR assay. TCRdb stores this immuneACCESS table with in-frame sequences only. Part of the clones is absent; in the studies checked, under half of the shortfall reflects unresolved V genes, and no reason is known for the rest. This sample comprises about 120,000 clones, about 90% of them detected only once. The ten biggest clones cover roughly 30% of the sample. What was sequenced was peripheral blood. The origin of the receptors is a woman aged 70 to 79 with acute or convalescent COVID-19.

The chain is built from TRBV4-2 and TRBJ2-7; 8 bases fit TRBD1. CDR3 size: 16 residues. The V gene end was trimmed by 2 bases and the J gene end by 4 bases; junction bases not matched to a gene: 10. Germline V gene sequence: CDR1 LGHNA, CDR2 YNFKEQ. CDR3 sequence (DNA): TGTGCCAGCAGCCAATCCCATGGACAGGGCGTGTACGAGCAGTACTTC. Amino acids: CASSQSHGQGVYEQYF.

This chain connects TRBV27 to TRBJ1-6, with D unclear. CDR1 is MNHEY, CDR2 SMNVEV, per germline (reference sequence). V lost 2 bases and J lost 0, with 8 bases in between. CDR3 length: 16 residues. CDR3 sequence reads: CASSLLSGSYNSPLHF. Written as DNA, the CDR3 is TGTGCCAGCAGTTTACTTTCGGGCTCCTATAATTCACCCCTCCACTTT.